A single sample is the source of the 6 T cell receptor beta chains below, sequenced in a study of blood T cells in healthy people across ages. Through a sample-barcoded 5' primer and a J-beta primer mix, a second PCR was run for about 6 to 12 cycles. TCRdb called the 5' RACE reads again in MiXCR, with one record for every CDR3 protein. The sample lists about 1.8 million distinct CDR3 sequences, 49% occurring once. The sequencing sample was made of blood. Receptors were obtained from a woman aged 40 to 50 in good health.

There are many counts of this clonotype. The V gene is TRBV7-2, the J gene TRBJ2-5, with TRBD1 identical over 7 bases. Germline CDR1 reads SGHTA; CDR2 reads FQGNSA. This CDR3 is built from 14 residues. The V gene end was trimmed by 2 bases and the J gene end by 3 bases; junction bases not matched to a gene: 3. The CDR3 DNA reads as TGTGCCAGCAGCTTACGGGACAGTGAAGAGACCCAGTACTTC. It codes for CASSLRDSEETQYF.

This chain connects TRBV24-1 to TRBJ1-2; D is unclear. CDR1 is KGHDR and CDR2 is SFDVKD in the germline V gene. Deletions cut 8 bases from V and 6 bases from J, with 15 bases between. CDR3 size: 13 residues. CDR3 nucleotides: TGTGCCACCACCGGCACCCAGCTCCATGGCTACACCTTC. Amino acids: CATTGTQLHGYTF.

This chain connects TRBV28 to TRBJ2-3; D unclear. CDR3 size: 16 residues. Germline CDR1 reads MDHEN; CDR2 reads SYDVKM. With 4 bases removed from V and 6 bases from J, the gap between germline ends came to 20 bases. Here the CDR3 reads CASSSPLPTDRDTQYF. DNA of the CDR3: TGTGCCAGCAGTTCACCCCTACCAACCGATAGGGATACGCAGTATTTT.

The chain combines TRBV24-1 with TRBJ2-5; either TRBD1 or TRBD2 may supply D (5 bases each). This CDR3 is built from 16 residues. Trimming shortened V by 12 bases and J by 2 bases, and 24 bases separated the two germline ends. CDR1 is KGHDR and CDR2 is SFDVKD in the germline V gene. CDR3 sequence reads: CAPQGHLATEQETQYF. CDR3 DNA sequence: TGTGCCCCCCAGGGCCATCTAGCAACGGAACAAGAGACCCAGTACTTC.

The sample holds a few counts of this clonotype. This sequence joins TRBV6-5 and TRBJ2-3; 9 bases are shared with TRBD2. Looked up from germline, CDR1 is MNHEY and CDR2 is SVGAGI. The CDR3 spans 18 residues. V was pared by 0 bases and J by 2 bases, with 9 bases of the junction left unmatched. For the CDR3, the DNA is TGTGCCAGCAGTTACTCGCAAGAGATAGCGGGGGACACAGATACGCAGTATTTT. Amino acid sequence: CASSYSQEIAGDTDTQYF.

The J gene is TRBJ2-1, the V gene TRBV20-1, with 7 bases that match TRBD2. Trimming at V came to 2 bases and at J to 8 bases, leaving 9 bases not matched to a gene. The CDR3 extends over 14 amino acids. Germline V gene data show CDR1 as DFQATT and CDR2 as SNEGSKA (reference sequence). As DNA, the CDR3 is TGCAGTGCTAGACGACGGGGGGAGAAGGATGAGCAGTTCTTC. This translates into CSARRRGEKDEQFF.